This T cell receptor (beta chain) is drawn from a study of T cells in localized non-small cell lung cancer. Study-level results: A median of about 60 of the top 100 tumor clones appeared in adjacent lung, which was paired and uninvolved. Uninvolved adjacent lung had the highest recorded T cell clonality, with tumor below it. Multi-region tumor sequencing was not done, so intratumor heterogeneity could not be excluded.

Sequencing used immunoSEQ multiplex PCR; TCRdb keeps in-frame clones, though not all of them. The data show around 64,000 clones, roughly 80% seen once. A remark on this clone: The antigen is undetermined.

The material was PBMCs, obtained before any cancer treatment. The receptor's source is a man between 40 and 70 years old with stage II lung adenocarcinoma.

The CDR3 sequence is CASSADGYQPQHF. As DNA, the CDR3 is TGTGCCAGCAGTGCGGACGGATATCAGCCCCAGCATTTT. V usage is TRBV6-5 and J usage is TRBJ1-5; D gene ambiguous. The germline CDR1 and CDR2 sequences are MNHEY and SVGAGI. V was clipped by 5 bases and J by 5 bases, with 10 bases between them. This CDR3 comprises 13 residues.